This T cell receptor beta chain was captured in a study of blood T cell repertoires in COVID-19. Profiled with immunoSEQ multiplex PCR; TCRdb holds only in-frame clones, not every one. Here the sample spans a few hundred thousand clones, approximately 86% being singletons. V shed 1 base and J 2 bases; nucleotides not matched to a gene: 12. The length of the CDR3 is 18 residues. CDR1 LGHNA and CDR2 YSLEER come from the germline V gene. The V gene is TRBV4-3, the J gene TRBJ2-7, with TRBD2 identical over 9 bases. The TCR was taken from a man aged 30-40 years with active or convalescent COVID-19. Sequenced: peripheral blood. This chain's CDR3 is CASSQGPVLAGPTYEQYF. The CDR3 bases are TGCGCCAGCAGCCAAGGGCCAGTTCTAGCGGGGCCTACCTACGAGCAGTACTTC.